Here is one T cell receptor beta chain with its context. These data originate in a study of blood T cell repertoires in COVID-19. The wider study: Researchers got acute and convalescent COVID-19 samples from the United States, Italy and Spain. PBMCs, B-cell-depleted T cells, or T cells were the source of the cDNA or gDNA that made up the material.

The CDR3 has 13 amino acids. V was shortened by 7 bases and J by 2 bases, with 12 bases between the two germline ends. The protocol was immunoSEQ multiplex PCR, while the TCRdb copy is restricted to in-frame clones and leaves out a portion. Of some 180,000 clones in the sample, about four fifths are singletons; the top ten hold around 6.9%. The chain couples TRBV23-1 to TRBJ2-7; D ambiguous. TRBV23-1 is filed as an ORF, its function uncertain. The sequenced sample was peripheral blood. The clonotype originates from a man in his fifties or sixties with acute or convalescent COVID-19. The CDR3 protein is CASTPQAPYEQYF. The CDR3, as DNA: TGCGCCAGCACCCCCCAGGCCCCCTACGAGCAGTACTTC.